A selection of T cell receptor beta chains follows, all from one sample in a study of OX40 agonist ivuxolimab in advanced cancers. Profiled with immunoSEQ multiplex PCR; TCRdb holds only in-frame clones, not every one. The sample records more than 65,000 clones, roughly 94% being singletons. Source: CD4+ or CD8+ T cells sorted from blood, taken in a trial of the OX40 agonist ivuxolimab. These receptors were collected from an adult with an advanced solid tumor such as melanoma, head and neck, liver or kidney cancer. Both conserved end residues are part of each CDR3. Each record gives: D gene, V gene, J gene, clone size, CDR3 DNA, CDR3 protein. The D gene is left open where the match is weak. Clone sizes are given selectively: once, few, many, or a class where the clone is expanded.

d_call: .
v_call: TRBV30
j_call: TRBJ1-6
clone_size: .
cdr3_nt: TGTGCCTGGAGTGAAAACAGTAATTCACCCCTCCACTTT
cdr3_aa: CAWSENSNSPLHF

d_call: TRBD1
v_call: TRBV9
j_call: TRBJ1-1
clone_size: .
cdr3_nt: TGTGCCAGCAGCGTATCGGACAGGGCTGACACTGAAGCTTTCTTT
cdr3_aa: CASSVSDRADTEAFF

d_call: TRBD1
v_call: TRBV28
j_call: TRBJ1-1
clone_size: .
cdr3_nt: TGTGCCAGCAGTTTAGCAGCGAGACAGGGGTTGACTGAAGCTTTCTTT
cdr3_aa: CASSLAARQGLTEAFF

d_call: .
v_call: TRBV5-6
j_call: TRBJ2-7
clone_size: .
cdr3_nt: TGTGCCAGCAGCTTGGGGGGCCCCTACGAGCAGTACTTC
cdr3_aa: CASSLGGPYEQYF

d_call: .
v_call: TRBV10-1
j_call: TRBJ2-3
clone_size: .
cdr3_nt: TGCGCCAGCAGTGAGTCGAGCAGGGAACGCACAGATACGCAGTATTTT
cdr3_aa: CASSESSRERTDTQYF

d_call: .
v_call: TRBV5-8
j_call: TRBJ1-2
clone_size: .
cdr3_nt: TGTGCCAGCAGTCCAGTGGCAGGGGATAACTATGGCTACACCTTC
cdr3_aa: CASSPVAGDNYGYTF

d_call: .
v_call: TRBV19
j_call: TRBJ2-7
clone_size: .
cdr3_nt: TGTGCCAGTAGTATCCAGACACTGACTTCCTACGAGCAGTACTTC
cdr3_aa: CASSIQTLTSYEQYF

d_call: .
v_call: TRBV27
j_call: TRBJ2-1
clone_size: once
cdr3_nt: TGTGCCAGCAGTTTGGGGTTGGCATACAATGAGCAGTTCTTC
cdr3_aa: CASSLGLAYNEQFF

d_call: TRBD2
v_call: TRBV10-2
j_call: TRBJ2-3
clone_size: .
cdr3_nt: TGCGCCAGCTCCCCTAGCGGGGGGCTCTATACGCAGTATTTT
cdr3_aa: CASSPSGGLYTQYF

d_call: .
v_call: TRBV7-2
j_call: TRBJ1-1
clone_size: .
cdr3_nt: TGTGCCAGCAGCTTCATCTCCGTGAACACTGAAGCTTTCTTT
cdr3_aa: CASSFISVNTEAFF

d_call: TRBD1
v_call: TRBV28
j_call: TRBJ1-1
clone_size: .
cdr3_nt: TGTGCCAGCAGTACCCCTACGGGTCCAGGGGGGATGAACACTGAAGCTTTCTTT
cdr3_aa: CASSTPTGPGGMNTEAFF

d_call: .
v_call: TRBV7-9
j_call: TRBJ1-1
clone_size: .
cdr3_nt: TGTGCCAGCAGCCCAAGGGAAAACACTGAAGCTTTCTTT
cdr3_aa: CASSPRENTEAFF

d_call: .
v_call: TRBV6-6
j_call: TRBJ2-7
clone_size: .
cdr3_nt: TGTGCCAGCAGTTACGGGGGCACCTACGAGCAGTACTTC
cdr3_aa: CASSYGGTYEQYF

d_call: .
v_call: TRBV27
j_call: TRBJ1-3
clone_size: .
cdr3_nt: TGTGCCAGCAGTCCCGGACAGGGAAACACCATATATTTT
cdr3_aa: CASSPGQGNTIYF

d_call: .
v_call: TRBV19
j_call: TRBJ1-5
clone_size: .
cdr3_nt: TGTGCCAGTACCCCCTTTGGCACTCTCAATCAGCCCCAGCATTTT
cdr3_aa: CASTPFGTLNQPQHF

d_call: .
v_call: TRBV11-2
j_call: TRBJ1-3
clone_size: once
cdr3_nt: TGTGCCAGCAGCTTAACTAACCAGACTGGAAACACCATATATTTT
cdr3_aa: CASSLTNQTGNTIYF

d_call: TRBD1
v_call: TRBV27
j_call: TRBJ2-7
clone_size: .
cdr3_nt: TGTGCCAGCAGTTTCAAGGGACAGGGGGAGCAGTACTTC
cdr3_aa: CASSFKGQGEQYF

d_call: .
v_call: TRBV6-5
j_call: TRBJ1-6
clone_size: .
cdr3_nt: TGTGCCAGCAGGGCTTGGCCGGACGGTCTAACCCTCCACTTT
cdr3_aa: CASRAWPDGLTLHF

d_call: .
v_call: TRBV6-4
j_call: TRBJ1-6
clone_size: .
cdr3_nt: TGTGCCAGCAGTGAGATAGGGGGTAGGACTCCCCTCCACTTT
cdr3_aa: CASSEIGGRTPLHF

d_call: TRBD1
v_call: TRBV28
j_call: TRBJ2-7
clone_size: .
cdr3_nt: TGTGCCAGCAGTACAGGGGCAACCTACGAGCAGTACTTC
cdr3_aa: CASSTGATYEQYF

d_call: .
v_call: TRBV6-5
j_call: TRBJ1-1
clone_size: .
cdr3_nt: TGTGCCAGCATAGACAGTTTTTACACTGAAGCTTTCTTT
cdr3_aa: CASIDSFYTEAFF

d_call: TRBD1
v_call: TRBV27
j_call: TRBJ2-7
clone_size: .
cdr3_nt: TGTGCCAGCAGCAATCAACAGGGGTACGAGCAGTACTTC
cdr3_aa: CASSNQQGYEQYF

d_call: .
v_call: TRBV10-3
j_call: TRBJ1-5
clone_size: .
cdr3_nt: TGTGCCATCAGTGAGTCCAGAAATAGCAATCAGCCCCAGCATTTT
cdr3_aa: CAISESRNSNQPQHF

d_call: .
v_call: TRBV27
j_call: TRBJ2-5
clone_size: .
cdr3_nt: TGTGCCAGCAGTTTATCCGGAGGGGTTGGGGAGACCCAGTACTTC
cdr3_aa: CASSLSGGVGETQYF

d_call: TRBD1
v_call: TRBV9
j_call: TRBJ1-2
clone_size: once
cdr3_nt: TGTGCCAGCAGCACCGGGACAGGTGGCTACACCTTC
cdr3_aa: CASSTGTGGYTF

d_call: .
v_call: TRBV7-9
j_call: TRBJ1-4
clone_size: .
cdr3_nt: TGTGCCAGCGCCACTGCGTGGACTAATGAAAAACTGTTTTTT
cdr3_aa: CASATAWTNEKLFF

d_call: .
v_call: TRBV6-5
j_call: TRBJ2-7
clone_size: once
cdr3_nt: TGTGCCAGCAGTTACTCGACCGCGCCGCCCTCCTACGAGCAGTACTTC
cdr3_aa: CASSYSTAPPSYEQYF

d_call: TRBD2
v_call: TRBV7-9
j_call: TRBJ2-7
clone_size: .
cdr3_nt: TGTGCCAGCAGCCGAATCGGGGAGGGGACCTACGAGCAGTACTTC
cdr3_aa: CASSRIGEGTYEQYF

d_call: TRBD1
v_call: TRBV4-3
j_call: TRBJ2-1
clone_size: .
cdr3_nt: TGCGCCAGCAGCCAAGGGGACAGCCTCTACAATGAGCAGTTCTTC
cdr3_aa: CASSQGDSLYNEQFF

d_call: .
v_call: TRBV21-1
j_call: TRBJ1-5
clone_size: .
cdr3_nt: TGTCATGGGTCAGGGAGGCTTAGGAATCAGCCCCAGCATTTT
cdr3_aa: CHGSGRLRNQPQHF

d_call: TRBD2
v_call: TRBV19
j_call: TRBJ2-3
clone_size: .
cdr3_nt: TGTGCCAGTAAGACTAGCGGGGGGGCGAATACGCAGTATTTT
cdr3_aa: CASKTSGGANTQYF

d_call: .
v_call: TRBV7-2
j_call: TRBJ1-2
clone_size: .
cdr3_nt: TGTGCCAGCAGCGGGGGCCCAGCGTATGGCTACACCTTC
cdr3_aa: CASSGGPAYGYTF

d_call: .
v_call: TRBV19
j_call: TRBJ1-1
clone_size: few
cdr3_nt: TGTGCCAGTAGTATATTACCTCGGGGACCAGACACTGAAGCTTTCTTT
cdr3_aa: CASSILPRGPDTEAFF

d_call: .
v_call: TRBV6-5
j_call: TRBJ1-1
clone_size: .
cdr3_nt: TGTGCCAGCACTCAGACGGCGAACACTGAAGCTTTCTTT
cdr3_aa: CASTQTANTEAFF

d_call: TRBD1
v_call: TRBV27
j_call: TRBJ2-1
clone_size: .
cdr3_nt: TGTGCCAGCAGTTTATTAGGGGACAGCTACAATGAGCAGTTCTTC
cdr3_aa: CASSLLGDSYNEQFF

d_call: TRBD2
v_call: TRBV27
j_call: TRBJ2-7
clone_size: .
cdr3_nt: TGTGCCAGCAGTCCCTGGGGGGGACTAGCGGAGATAGGGCAGTACTTC
cdr3_aa: CASSPWGGLAEIGQYF

d_call: TRBD1
v_call: TRBV5-1
j_call: TRBJ1-1
clone_size: .
cdr3_nt: TGCGCCAGCAGCTTGGGGACAGGGGGCACTGAAGCTTTCTTT
cdr3_aa: CASSLGTGGTEAFF

d_call: .
v_call: TRBV2
j_call: TRBJ2-3
clone_size: .
cdr3_nt: TGTGCCAGCACGGGCAGGGGGGTGACAGATACGCAGTATTTT
cdr3_aa: CASTGRGVTDTQYF

d_call: .
v_call: TRBV7-6
j_call: TRBJ2-7
clone_size: .
cdr3_nt: TGTGCCAGCAGCCCTTCTTTAAGCCTTATGGAGCAGTACTTC
cdr3_aa: CASSPSLSLMEQYF

d_call: .
v_call: TRBV4-1
j_call: TRBJ2-4
clone_size: .
cdr3_nt: TGCGCCAGCAGCCCCCCCAACTTACCGAGTGGCATTCAGTACTTC
cdr3_aa: CASSPPNLPSGIQYF

d_call: .
v_call: TRBV29-1
j_call: TRBJ2-7
clone_size: .
cdr3_nt: TGCAGCGTTGGCCTCTACGGAGGGGTCGACGAGCAGTACTTC
cdr3_aa: CSVGLYGGVDEQYF

d_call: .
v_call: TRBV10-3
j_call: TRBJ1-1
clone_size: .
cdr3_nt: TGTGCCATCTGTGGGGAGCCGGGCGAGGGTGAAGCTTTCTTT
cdr3_aa: CAICGEPGEGEAFF

d_call: .
v_call: TRBV11-2
j_call: TRBJ1-2
clone_size: .
cdr3_nt: TGTGCCAGCAGCTTAACCACACAGCCCCTCGAGGGCTACACCTTC
cdr3_aa: CASSLTTQPLEGYTF

d_call: .
v_call: TRBV5-1
j_call: TRBJ2-3
clone_size: .
cdr3_nt: TGCGCCAGCACCGGAGGTTCAGATACGCAGTATTTT
cdr3_aa: CASTGGSDTQYF

d_call: .
v_call: TRBV14
j_call: TRBJ2-1
clone_size: .
cdr3_nt: TGTGCCAGCAGCTACGGGACTTACAATGAGCAGTTCTTC
cdr3_aa: CASSYGTYNEQFF

d_call: TRBD1
v_call: TRBV5-6
j_call: TRBJ2-3
clone_size: .
cdr3_nt: TGTGCCAGCAGCCTTGGACAGGGTGGTATAGATACGCAGTATTTT
cdr3_aa: CASSLGQGGIDTQYF

d_call: .
v_call: TRBV7-8
j_call: TRBJ1-1
clone_size: .
cdr3_nt: TGTGCCAGCAGCTTAAGTGTTGGGATCGCTGAAGCTTTCTTT
cdr3_aa: CASSLSVGIAEAFF

d_call: .
v_call: TRBV20-1
j_call: TRBJ2-3
clone_size: .
cdr3_nt: TGCAGTGCTAGTTATGATACGCAGTATTTT
cdr3_aa: CSASYDTQYF

d_call: .
v_call: TRBV27
j_call: TRBJ2-2
clone_size: .
cdr3_nt: TGTGCCAGCAGTTTACAAAGCGGATACACCGGGGAGCTGTTTTTT
cdr3_aa: CASSLQSGYTGELFF

d_call: .
v_call: TRBV7-2
j_call: TRBJ2-7
clone_size: once
cdr3_nt: TGTGCCAGCAGCCCGAGACAGTCCCCCTACGAGCAGTACTTC
cdr3_aa: CASSPRQSPYEQYF

d_call: .
v_call: TRBV18
j_call: TRBJ1-3
clone_size: once
cdr3_nt: TGTGCCAGCTCCACTGACGGTTCCTCTGGAAACACCATATATTTT
cdr3_aa: CASSTDGSSGNTIYF

d_call: TRBD1
v_call: TRBV6-5
j_call: TRBJ2-7
clone_size: .
cdr3_nt: TGTGCCAGCAGTTACTCGGACAGGGGTTACGAGCAGTACTTC
cdr3_aa: CASSYSDRGYEQYF

d_call: TRBD1
v_call: TRBV28
j_call: TRBJ1-2
clone_size: .
cdr3_nt: TGTGCCAGCAGTTTATGGTCAGGGGGTTATGGCTACACCTTC
cdr3_aa: CASSLWSGGYGYTF

d_call: .
v_call: TRBV7-2
j_call: TRBJ2-2
clone_size: .
cdr3_nt: TGTGCCAGCAGCTTAAGTCTACCCGGGGAGCTGTTTTTT
cdr3_aa: CASSLSLPGELFF

d_call: TRBD2
v_call: TRBV19
j_call: TRBJ2-2
clone_size: .
cdr3_nt: TGTGCCAGTAGTCCGGGACTAGCGGGCACCGGGGAGCTGTTTTTT
cdr3_aa: CASSPGLAGTGELFF

d_call: TRBD1
v_call: TRBV5-6
j_call: TRBJ2-3
clone_size: .
cdr3_nt: TGTGCCAGCAGTATTGGGCTCCCCGGGACAGGGTTGACAGATACGCAGTATTTT
cdr3_aa: CASSIGLPGTGLTDTQYF

d_call: .
v_call: TRBV2
j_call: TRBJ1-2
clone_size: .
cdr3_nt: TGTGCCAGCAGTGAAGCAGACGTGTTAGGCTATGGCTACACCTTC
cdr3_aa: CASSEADVLGYGYTF

d_call: .
v_call: TRBV12-5
j_call: TRBJ1-1
clone_size: .
cdr3_nt: TGTGCTAGTGGTTTGGCGGGGGGGTATAGGAACACTGAAGCTTTCTTT
cdr3_aa: CASGLAGGYRNTEAFF

d_call: .
v_call: TRBV27
j_call: TRBJ1-2
clone_size: .
cdr3_nt: TGTGCCAGCAGGGGGATACTAGACAGCGGCGTACATGGCTACACCTTC
cdr3_aa: CASRGILDSGVHGYTF